Each of the 14 T cell receptor beta chains below was sequenced from the same sample in a study of blood T cell repertoires in COVID-19. Method: immunoSEQ multiplex PCR; TCRdb's copy keeps in-frame clones and lacks some. The sample contains more than 95,000 clones, 85% of which appear only once. Material for sequencing was peripheral blood. The receptors here all came from a woman aged 80 or over with acute or convalescent COVID-19.

V and J are TRBV6-5 and TRBJ1-5; possibly TRBD1 for D (6 bases). In germline, CDR1 is MNHEY, CDR2 SVGAGI. Trimming pared 6 bases from V and 7 bases from J, leaving 13 bases between. CDR3 size: 13 residues. CDR3 nucleotides: TGTGCCAGCAGCTTTTTACAGGGACAGCCCCAGCATTTT. Translated: CASSFLQGQPQHF.

The V call is TRBV24-1, the J call TRBJ2-2; TRBD2 is a possible D gene (6 bases). Germline lookup yields CDR1 KGHDR and CDR2 SFDVKD. The V end was cut by 8 bases, the J end by 0 bases, with 15 bases between. The CDR3 is made up of 16 amino acids. CDR3 bases: TGTGCCACCACCGCCCGGGGGACGGCGAACACCGGGGAGCTGTTTTTT. Its translation is CATTARGTANTGELFF.

The V and J genes are TRBV5-1 and TRBJ1-1; maybe TRBD1 (6 bases). The germline V gene encodes CDR1 SGHRS and CDR2 YFSETQ. The CDR3 sequence is 16 residues long. Trimming stripped 4 bases from V and 0 bases from J, with 16 bases between. CDR3 in amino acids: CASSPSPTGVNTEAFF. The CDR3 coding sequence is TGCGCCAGCAGCCCGAGCCCGACAGGAGTGAACACTGAAGCTTTCTTT.

This chain links TRBV6-5 with TRBJ1-1, with D maybe TRBD1 (6 bases). The germline gives CDR1 MNHEY, CDR2 SVGAGI. The CDR3 has 13 amino acids. The V end was cut by 6 bases, the J end by 4 bases, with 12 bases between. The CDR3 sequence is CASRVQGTTEAFF. In nucleotides, the CDR3 is TGTGCCAGCAGAGTCCAGGGGACCACTGAAGCTTTCTTT.

V is TRBV7-9 and J is TRBJ2-5; D is perhaps TRBD2 (6 bases). This CDR3 has 14 residues. V lost 7 bases and J lost 8, with 20 bases in between. The germline gives CDR1 SEHNR, CDR2 FQNEAQ (reference sequence). In DNA form, the CDR3 reads TGTGCCAGCAATATGGGGGGAGCCGGTTCCACCCAGTACTTC. Translating gives CASNMGGAGSTQYF.

This clone was seen only once. At the DNA level, this CDR3 is encoded by other sequences in the same sample as well. CDR3 in DNA: TGTGCCAGCAGTTTATACAGGGGGAATTCACCCCTCCACTTT. This sequence encodes CASSLYRGNSPLHF. This chain joins TRBV27 and TRBJ1-6, with 8 bases that match TRBD1. J was trimmed by 7 bases and V by 1 base; bases with no gene match: 0. Germline V gene data show CDR1 as MNHEY and CDR2 as SMNVEV (reference sequence). The CDR3 contains 14 residues.

V usage is TRBV3-1 (or the pseudogene TRBV3-2) and J usage is TRBJ1-6; D perhaps matches TRBD1 (5 bases). V was cut by 1 base and J by 13 bases, with 11 bases left in between. Germline V CDR1 and CDR2: LGHDT, YNNKEL (reference sequence). This CDR3 is built from 13 residues. Written as DNA, the CDR3 is TGTGCCAGCAGCCAAGTCAGCGGGGGTCCCCTCCACTTT. It translates to CASSQVSGGPLHF.

This clone has only one observation. The rearrangement uses TRBV5-1 and TRBJ1-6; possible D gene TRBD1, 5 bases. CDR1 and CDR2 (germline): SGHRS, YFSETQ. V was clipped by 0 bases and J by 0 bases, with 13 bases between them. There are 18 residues in the CDR3. The CDR3: CASSLDGGGDSYNSPLHF. For the CDR3, the DNA is TGCGCCAGCAGCTTGGATGGGGGGGGAGACTCCTATAATTCACCCCTCCACTTT.

The chain uses TRBV5-4 and TRBJ2-6; D is uncertain. CDR1 is SGHNT, CDR2 YYREEE, per germline (reference sequence). This CDR3 has 16 amino acids. With 6 bases removed from V and 0 bases from J, the gap between germline ends came to 13 bases. CDR3 coding DNA: TGTGCCAGCAAAGAGGCCGGAGACTCTGGGGCCAACGTCCTGACTTTC. Residues: CASKEAGDSGANVLTF.

The chain recombines TRBV5-6 with TRBJ1-2; D gene uncertain. Trimming stripped 2 bases from V and 6 bases from J, with 8 bases between. Germline V CDR1 and CDR2: SGHDT, YYEEEE. The length of the CDR3 is 12 residues. CDR3 sequence: CASSFLRDGYTF. The CDR3 DNA sequence: TGTGCCAGCAGCTTTTTACGAGATGGCTACACCTTC.

The V and J genes are TRBV7-9 and TRBJ1-1, with 10 bases matching TRBD1. After removal of 5 bases from V and 5 bases from J, the junction contained 5 bases not matched to a gene. Germline values: CDR1 SEHNR, CDR2 FQNEAQ (reference sequence). This CDR3 has 14 residues. Here the CDR3 reads CASSEGQGRTEAFF. The CDR3 bases are TGTGCCAGCAGCGAGGGACAGGGGAGAACTGAAGCTTTCTTT. The variable domain in full, completed from reference TRBV7-9 and TRBJ1-1, reads DTGVSQNPRHKITKRGQNVTFRCDPISEHNRLYWYRQTLGQGPEFLTYFQNEAQLEKSRLLSDRFSAERPKGSFSTLEIQRTEQGDSAMYLCASSEGQGRTEAFFGQGTRLTVV.

The chain recombines TRBV13 with TRBJ1-1; weak D call: TRBD1 (5 bases). Germline CDR1 is PRHDT and CDR2 is FYEKMQ (reference sequence). The CDR3 has 12 amino acids. V was clipped by 6 bases and J by 5 bases, with 10 bases between them. The CDR3 nucleotides are TGTGCCAGCAGTTCCCGACAGACTGAAGCTTTCTTT. This gives the protein CASSSRQTEAFF. Full variable domain (missing parts from reference TRBV13 and TRBJ1-1): AAGVIQSPRHLIKEKRETATLKCYPIPRHDTVYWYQQGPGQDPQFLISFYEKMQSDKGSIPDRFSAQQFSDYHSELNMSSLELGDSALYFCASSSRQTEAFFGQGTRLTVV.

This chain joins TRBV9 and TRBJ1-2; 11 nucleotides align to TRBD1. The CDR3 has 15 residues. The germline CDR1 and CDR2 sequences are SGDLS and YYNGEE. Losses at the gene ends were 2 bases for V and 3 bases for J; bases not matched to a gene: 3. CDR3 DNA: TGTGCCAGCAGCGTCGGACAGGGGGCTTACTATGGCTACACCTTC. It codes for CASSVGQGAYYGYTF.

The chain links TRBV13 to TRBJ2-3; TRBD2 matches at 12 bases. V lost 6 bases, J lost 8 bases, and 15 bases stayed unmatched. CDR1 is PRHDT and CDR2 is FYEKMQ in the germline V gene (reference sequence). CDR3 size: 17 residues. This CDR3 is CASSSSSSGGVEVTQYF. Written as DNA, the CDR3 is TGTGCCAGCAGTTCCTCCTCTAGCGGGGGGGTGGAGGTTACGCAGTATTTT.